A selection of T cell receptor beta chains follows, all from one sample in a study of blood T cells in healthy people across ages. Each CDR3 protein is one row after TCRdb ran MiXCR on the 5' RACE reads. The data show approximately 1,100,000 distinct CDR3 sequences, with under 55% seen just once and 15% to 20% held by the top ten. The specimen was blood. These receptors were collected from a woman aged 55-69 years in good health. The conserved cysteine and the conserved F or W are not part of the CDR3 here. A D gene is named only where the DNA matches it firmly. Size values are once, few and many counts, or a class for expanded clones, and some rows have none.

- - TRBV6-5 ASSTREGRVEKLF
TRBD2 few TRBV27 ASSSGVAGVQETQY
TRBD1 few TRBV15 ATSRGGQGTPYEQY
- - TRBV6-5 ASSYSPISGANVLT
TRBD1 - TRBV5-6 ASRIGTGSSGANVLT
- - TRBV7-2 ASSLALSLSSGYT
- few TRBV9 ASSVGSGTSSYEQY
- once TRBV3-1 ASSQPPKDEQF
TRBD2 - TRBV9 ASSVGAGVYEQY
- many TRBV10-3 VAGRSTDTQY
- - TRBV28 ASSQTGPPYEQY
TRBD2 few TRBV27 ASGLEGSGGETQY
TRBD2 few TRBV10-3 AIRTGTSGSVDTQY
- few TRBV5-1 ASSSQAGQRVAGANVLT
- many TRBV12-3/TRBV12-4 ASSFLPGSEETQY
- many TRBV20-1 SAREGGRSYEQY
- - TRBV9 ASSVEAAATGELF
- - TRBV20-1 SAPGIQGIPEAF
TRBD1 - TRBV5-1 ASSFGDRGSTLH
- few TRBV28 ASRAQGYEQY
TRBD1 - TRBV6-4 ASSRTGNTDTQY
- - TRBV4-3 ASSPAPRGTQY
TRBD2 - TRBV20-1 SAWLAGVTDTQY
- few TRBV6-1 ASSDWTYSYEQY
- - TRBV7-2 ASSPRGRDLETQY
- - TRBV6-6 ASRTKKNTEAF